What follows describes a single T cell receptor beta chain. CD45RO-negative, CCR7-selected cells formed the naive CD8 fraction, which excluded terminally differentiated effector memory CD45RA+ cells. This sample was included in a study of shared clonotypes between healthy human individuals. The genomic DNA of each subset was split evenly across several immunoSEQ plates. Sequencing was performed with immunoSEQ multiplex PCR; in TCRdb, only in-frame clones are kept and a portion is missing. The sample carries about 2.1 million clones, 90% to 95% recorded once. Looked up from germline, CDR1 is SGHAT and CDR2 is FQNNGV. The CDR3 length is 15 residues. Trimming removed 1 base from V and 4 bases from J, with 11 bases in between.

Sequencing was carried out using naive CD8+ T cells from PBMCs. The sequence came from a man younger than 30 in good health. Some clones in this sample may be carry-over from other donors' samples. V and J are TRBV11-2 and TRBJ2-4; D gene ambiguous. The CDR3 reads CASSLVPRSKNIQYF. The CDR3 coding sequence is TGTGCCAGCAGCTTAGTTCCCCGATCAAAAAACATTCAGTACTTC.